What follows describes a single T cell receptor (beta chain). J lost 1 base, V lost 4 bases, and 5 bases had no gene match. CDR1 and CDR2 (germline): SGHRS, YFSETQ. This CDR3 spans 16 amino acids. 60 Vbeta and 13 Jbeta primers were used in PCR. Sequencing was performed with immunoSEQ multiplex PCR; in TCRdb, only in-frame clones are kept and a portion is missing. This listing includes some 80,000 clones. The data originate from a study of cytomegalovirus exposure and HLA in healthy donors. Each donor was healthy, and each was a bone marrow donor. The receptor was derived from a woman younger than 45 in good health and CMV-seronegative. Sequencing was performed on PBMCs. The chain is built from TRBV5-1 and TRBJ2-3; TRBD2 agrees at 11 bases. The CDR3: CASSTSSGGRTDTQYF. Here the CDR3 DNA reads TGCGCCAGCAGCACTTCTAGCGGGGGGCGCACAGATACGCAGTATTTT.